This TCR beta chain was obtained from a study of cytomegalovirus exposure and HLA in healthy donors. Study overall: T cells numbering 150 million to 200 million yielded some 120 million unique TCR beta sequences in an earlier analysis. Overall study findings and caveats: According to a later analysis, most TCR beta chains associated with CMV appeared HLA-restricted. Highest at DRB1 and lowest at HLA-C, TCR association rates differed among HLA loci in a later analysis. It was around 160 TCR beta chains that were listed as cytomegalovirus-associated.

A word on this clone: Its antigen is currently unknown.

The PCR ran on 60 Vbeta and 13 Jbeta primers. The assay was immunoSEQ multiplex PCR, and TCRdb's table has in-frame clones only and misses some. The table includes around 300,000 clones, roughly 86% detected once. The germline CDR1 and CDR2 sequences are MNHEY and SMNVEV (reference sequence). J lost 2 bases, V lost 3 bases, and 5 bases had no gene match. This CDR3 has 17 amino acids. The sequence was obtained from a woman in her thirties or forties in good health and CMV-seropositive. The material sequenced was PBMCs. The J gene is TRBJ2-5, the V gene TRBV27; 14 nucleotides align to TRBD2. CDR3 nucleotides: TGTGCCAGCAGTTTCGACGGGACTAGCGGGAGTCAAGAGACCCAGTACTTC. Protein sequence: CASSFDGTSGSQETQYF.